The 22 T cell receptor beta chains in this list originate from one sample, sequenced in a study of regulatory T cells in long-lasting Graves disease. The time point denotes: persistent/refractory GD, antithyroid drugs over 5 years with positive TRAb. Generation of the TCR library employed RNA extracted from PBMCs. Arm-PCR with iRepertoire HTBI primers amplified the CDR3 regions for these TCR beta libraries. Each CDR3 protein gets one entry after TCRdb re-called the multiplex PCR reads with MiXCR. The profile shows roughly 490,000 distinct CDR3 sequences, roughly 23% of them singletons. This material consisted of peripheral blood mononuclear cells (PBMCs), taken when the disease was refractory, from a patient treated with antithyroid drugs. The receptors shown here come from a female donor with Graves disease.

This clonotype was found many times. The chain has TRBV11-2 and TRBJ1-1; 7 bases map to TRBD1. Unmatched junction bases numbered 6, after V lost 1 base and J lost 4 bases. Germline CDR1 and CDR2: SGHAT and FQNNGV. The CDR3 length is 15 residues. Written as DNA, the CDR3 is TGTGCCAGCAGCTTAGTATCAGGGGGGAGCACTGAAGCTTTCTTT. Translation gives CASSLVSGGSTEAFF.

This clonotype was seen only a few times. The chain has TRBV5-1 and TRBJ1-2; D ambiguous. CDR1 is SGHRS, CDR2 YFSETQ, per germline. This CDR3 is built from 13 residues. Trimming pared 2 bases from V and 8 bases from J, leaving 13 bases between. The CDR3 sequence is CASSFGRELGYTF. The CDR3 bases are TGCGCCAGCAGCTTTGGAAGGGAGTTGGGCTACACCTTC.

The chain employs TRBV7-9 and TRBJ1-2; no reliable D call. Between the trimmed V and J ends, which lost 1 base and 4 bases, there was a span of 10 bases. Germline lookup yields CDR1 SEHNR and CDR2 FQNEAQ (reference sequence). This CDR3 region has 14 residues. The chain's CDR3 is CASSLVSDLYGYTF. For the CDR3, the DNA is TGTGCCAGCAGCTTAGTTTCTGACCTCTATGGCTACACCTTC.

This chain uses TRBV28 with TRBJ2-6; TRBD1 is a possible D gene (6 bases). Germline V gives CDR1 MDHEN, CDR2 SYDVKM. The CDR3 covers 16 residues. Deletions cut 5 bases from V and 3 bases from J, with 14 bases between. Here the CDR3 DNA reads TGTGCCAGCAGTAAGACAGGTTCGAGTGGGGCCAACGTCCTGACTTTC. This gives the protein CASSKTGSSGANVLTF.

DNA of the CDR3: TGTGCCAGCAGTTACTTGTGGGACAGTATATCGAACACTGAAGCTTTCTTT. The encoded protein is CASSYLWDSISNTEAFF. This rearrangement joins TRBV6-5 to TRBJ1-1; 7 positions agree with TRBD1. The CDR3 loop spans 17 amino acids. Germline CDR1 and CDR2: MNHEY and SVGAGI. J gave up 1 base and V 1 base, and 9 bases lay outside the gene matches.

This clonotype was counted a few times. This rearrangement joins TRBV11-3 to TRBJ2-7; 7 bases match TRBD2. With 2 bases clipped from V and 0 bases from J, the junction kept 4 bases outside the gene matches. CDR3 length equals 15 residues. Germline V gene sequence: CDR1 SGHNT, CDR2 YENEEA. CDR3 sequence reads: CASSLIGRSSYEQYF. DNA of the CDR3: TGTGCCAGCAGCTTAATCGGGAGGAGCTCCTACGAGCAGTACTTC.

This clonotype showed up many times. The chain is built from TRBV12-3 or TRBV12-4 and TRBJ1-1; no reliable D call. The CDR3 is made up of 10 amino acids. The ends were cut back, 7 bases at V and 8 bases at J, with 8 bases in the middle. The CDR3 region is CASIRREAFF. CDR3 DNA: TGTGCCAGCATAAGAAGGGAAGCTTTCTTT.

This clonotype was counted a few times. This chain uses TRBV29-1 with TRBJ1-4; TRBD1 agrees at 8 bases. CDR1 is SQVTM, CDR2 ANQGSEA, per germline. The CDR3 covers 13 residues. With 5 bases clipped from V and 8 bases from J, the junction kept 7 bases outside the gene matches. For the CDR3, the DNA is TGCAGCGTTCTCAGGGGGCGCGGGGAAAAACTGTTTTTT. Amino acid sequence: CSVLRGRGEKLFF.

Note on this clonotype: A much larger clone lies a single base off, so this may be a read error. The genes are TRBV6-5 and TRBJ2-7; TRBD1 might be the D (5 bases). Germline lookup yields CDR1 MNHEY and CDR2 SVGAGI. The CDR3 has 16 residues. Trimming pared 2 bases from V and 3 bases from J, leaving 17 bases between. The CDR3 sequence: CASSYLPGYTSYEQYF. The CDR3 DNA sequence: TGTGCCAGCAGTTACCTCCCAGGGTACACGAGCTACGAGCAGTACTTC.

This clonotype was recorded many times. The chain recombines TRBV12-3 or TRBV12-4 with TRBJ1-1; 9 positions agree with TRBD1. The ends lost 2 bases at V and 7 bases at J; junction bases unmatched: 5. CDR3 length: 14 amino acids. CDR3 residues: CASSLQSTGGEAFF. CDR3 sequence (DNA): TGTGCCAGCAGTTTACAATCGACAGGGGGTGAAGCTTTCTTT.

This clonotype was seen many times. This rearrangement joins TRBV2 to TRBJ2-5, with a possible D match to TRBD2 (6 bases). Germline CDR1 SNHLY, CDR2 FYNNEI. V was trimmed by 0 bases and J by 5 bases, leaving 13 bases between them. The CDR3 contains 15 residues. The chain's CDR3 is CASSEAREGWETQYF. In nucleotides, the CDR3 is TGTGCCAGCAGTGAAGCGCGGGAAGGTTGGGAGACCCAGTACTTC.

Turning to this clonotype: It may be a read error: a sequence one base away is much more abundant. The V call is TRBV19, the J call TRBJ1-6; D gene ambiguous. Looked up from germline, CDR1 is LNHDA and CDR2 is SQIVND (reference sequence). The CDR3 is made up of 13 amino acids. Between the trimmed V and J ends, which lost 8 bases and 7 bases, there was a span of 12 bases. The CDR3 sequence: CASSRTSNSPLHF. CDR3 nucleotides: TGTGCCAGTTCCAGGACGTCAAATTCACCCCTCCACTTT.

This clonotype was recorded many times. This sequence joins TRBV2 and TRBJ2-7, with D perhaps assigned TRBD1 or TRBD2 (5 bases each). This CDR3 region has 12 residues. Germline V CDR1 and CDR2: SNHLY, FYNNEI. V was cut by 8 bases and J by 0 bases, with 8 bases left in between. CDR3 DNA: TGTGCCAGCCGGGACGGCTCCTACGAGCAGTACTTC. Residues: CASRDGSYEQYF.

Concerning this clonotype itself: It may be a read error: a sequence one base away is much more abundant. CDR3 DNA sequence: TGTGCCAGCAGTCGAGCGGACAGGCTGGGAGGGACCCAGTACTTC. This sequence encodes CASSRADRLGGTQYF. The chain uses TRBV28 and TRBJ2-5; TRBD1 might be the D (7 bases). This CDR3 has 15 amino acids. V lost 5 bases and J lost 7, with 20 bases in between. Germline CDR1 and CDR2: MDHEN and SYDVKM.

As for this clonotype: The missing conserved phenylalanine or tryptophan at the end of this CDR3 makes a read error likely. The rearrangement links TRBV5-1 to TRBJ1-3; D perhaps matches TRBD1 (5 bases). Germline V gives CDR1 SGHRS, CDR2 YFSETQ. Trimming pared 4 bases from V and 4 bases from J, leaving 15 bases between. This CDR3 spans 15 amino acids. The CDR3 bases are TGCGCCAGCAGCCCCCTCGGGGGGTCCGGAAACACCATATATTTA. It translates to CASSPLGGSGNTIYL.

CDR3 DNA sequence: TGTGCCAGCTCACCACGGTCCAGAATTGAAAAACTGTTTTTT. Amino acids: CASSPRSRIEKLFF. The chain carries TRBV18 and TRBJ1-4; D remains unclear. V dropped 1 base and J dropped 7 bases, with 10 bases sitting between them. Germline-derived CDR1 and CDR2 are KGHSH and LQKENI. The CDR3 length is 14 residues. The variable domain in full, with the rest retrieved from reference TRBV18 and TRBJ1-4, is NAGVMQNPRHLVRRRGQEARLRCSPMKGHSHVYWYRQLPEEGLKFMVYLQKENIIDESGMPKERFSAEFPKEGPSILRIQQVVRGDSAAYFCASSPRSRIEKLFFGSGTQLSVL.

This clonotype was observed at least ten times. The V and J genes are TRBV12-5 and TRBJ2-5; TRBD2 is a possible D gene (5 bases). Germline V gives CDR1 LGHNT, CDR2 FRNRAP. The CDR3 contains 12 residues. V lost 6 bases to trimming and J lost 3 bases, with 8 bases between them. For the CDR3, the DNA is TGTGCTAGTGGCGCCGGGGAAGAGACCCAGTACTTC. This sequence encodes CASGAGEETQYF.

The V call is TRBV28, the J call TRBJ2-1, with 8 positions matching TRBD1. The CDR3 runs 16 residues. V trimming: 4 bases; J trimming: 2 bases; junction bases outside the gene matches: 7. Per germline, CDR1 MDHEN and CDR2 SYDVKM. Written as DNA, the CDR3 is TGTGCCAGCAGTTCGAAGACAGGGGTTACCTACAATGAGCAGTTCTTC. It is translated as CASSSKTGVTYNEQFF.

This clonotype was observed at least ten times. J is TRBJ2-2 and V is TRBV28; D perhaps matches TRBD2 (5 bases). Germline V gives CDR1 MDHEN, CDR2 SYDVKM. V was cut by 6 bases and J by 1 base, with 15 bases left in between. CDR3 length: 16 residues. CDR3 in DNA: TGTGCCAGCAGCCGATTTAGCGTAGTGAACACCGGGGAGCTGTTTTTT. It specifies CASSRFSVVNTGELFF.

The rearrangement uses TRBV3-1 and TRBJ2-7, with TRBD1 matching 10 bases. The CDR3 runs to 15 residues. Trimming took 2 bases from V and 7 from J; bases not matched to a gene: 8. Per germline, CDR1 LGHDT and CDR2 YNNKEL (reference sequence). The DNA for the CDR3 is TGTGCCAGCAGCCAACAAGACAGGGGGCCTTGGGAGCAGTACTTC. Protein product: CASSQQDRGPWEQYF.

In its sample, this clonotype was seen a few times. This chain joins TRBV11-2 and TRBJ2-2; a possible D gene is TRBD1 (6 bases). This CDR3 is built from 15 residues. CDR1 and CDR2 (germline): SGHAT, FQNNGV. The V and J ends lost 7 bases and 4 bases respectively, with 16 bases between them. The CDR3 spells CASIQATGFTGELFF. CDR3 coding DNA: TGTGCCAGCATTCAGGCCACAGGGTTCACCGGGGAGCTGTTTTTT.

V gene TRBV7-2 combines with J gene TRBJ2-5; TRBD2 matches at 14 bases. Germline-derived CDR1 and CDR2 are SGHTA and FQGNSA. Trimming took 5 bases from V and 5 from J; bases not matched to a gene: 7. The CDR3 is made up of 16 amino acids. DNA for the CDR3: TGTGCCAGCAGCCCGGGGACTAGCGGGAGTTTGGAGACCCAGTACTTC. Encoded protein: CASSPGTSGSLETQYF.